Each of the 5 T cell receptor beta chains below was sequenced from the same sample in a study of PD-L1 blockade in urothelial cancer (dated by TCRdb to the late 2010s). Taken with the paper, the label for time point translates to: pretreatment peripheral blood. The method was the immunoSEQ multiplex PCR assay. This is the immuneACCESS table as TCRdb keeps it, with only in-frame sequences that have V and J called. A part of the clones is gone; compared with another copy, unresolved V genes explain less than half, and the rest is unexplained. This sample comprises almost 50,000 clones, around 80% of them detected only once. The ten largest clones add up to approximately 2.9% of the sample. Sample: PBMCs, taken around atezolizumab (anti-PD-L1) treatment. These receptors all come from a man between 65 and 85 years old with urothelial cancer.

This sequence joins TRBV10-3 and TRBJ2-1, with 9 bases fitting TRBD1. Germline V gives CDR1 ENHRY, CDR2 SYGVKD. J lost 6 bases, V lost 5 bases, and 5 bases had no gene match. There are 14 residues in the CDR3. In DNA, the CDR3 is TGTGCCATCAGTCCGACAGGGGGTGGCAATGAGCAGTTCTTC. Its translation is CAISPTGGGNEQFF.

The chain joins TRBV6-6 to TRBJ1-1, with D uncertain. CDR3 length equals 14 residues. Germline assignment: CDR1 MNHNY and CDR2 SVGAGI (reference sequence). The V and J ends lost 2 bases and 2 bases respectively, with 9 bases between them. The CDR3 sequence: CASSYQELNTEAFF. The CDR3 DNA reads TGTGCCAGCAGTTACCAAGAGTTAAACACTGAAGCTTTCTTT.

The chain recombines TRBV5-4 with TRBJ1-1; maybe TRBD1 (5 bases). V lost 0 bases to trimming and J lost 5 bases, with 17 bases between them. Germline CDR1 SGHNT, CDR2 YYREEE (reference sequence). The CDR3 extends over 16 amino acids. The CDR3, as DNA: TGTGCCAGCAGCTTGGTAGGCTGGAGGGGTGGAACTGAAGCTTTCTTT. It specifies CASSLVGWRGGTEAFF.

This clone was detected only a few times. This rearrangement joins TRBV2 to TRBJ1-5; D perhaps matches TRBD1 (5 bases). Germline V gene data show CDR1 as SNHLY and CDR2 as FYNNEI. The CDR3 contains 13 residues. With 8 bases removed from V and 2 bases from J, the gap between germline ends came to 10 bases. The CDR3 spells CASVAGRNQPQHF. The CDR3 nucleotides are TGTGCCAGCGTTGCGGGGCGCAATCAGCCCCAGCATTTT.

This clone has only one observation. The chain uses TRBV6-5 and TRBJ2-6, with D perhaps matching TRBD1 (6 bases). Trimming stripped 7 bases from V and 2 bases from J, with 12 bases between. Germline assignment: CDR1 MNHEY and CDR2 SVGAGI. CDR3 length: 15 amino acids. The CDR3 bases are TGTGCCAGCACTTCACAGGGCACTGGGGCCAACGTCCTGACTTTC. Its protein is CASTSQGTGANVLTF.